This TCR beta chain was sequenced for a study of response to subunit inactivated influenza vaccine (dated by TCRdb to about 2018). Background on the whole study: To follow how T cells responded to a trivalent subunit inactivated influenza vaccine, the researchers relied on deep quantitative profiling of the T cell receptor repertoire.

Here is what the overall study found, with its caveats: The authors proposed that each seasonal influenza vaccination may bring in only a limited number of new T cells.

V was cut back by 4 bases and J by 9 bases, leaving a gap of 15 bases between them. The CDR3 has 13 amino acids, counting the end cysteine and phenylalanine. The retained sequence is limited to the CDR3, 39 bases, with the frame set at the first base. CDR1 SGHAT and CDR2 FQDESV are derived from the germline V gene (reference sequence). Libraries came from RT-PCR. This sample was sequenced with an Illumina HiSeq 2500. Clones were called with MiXCR by TCRdb after fastp trimmed the public reads at Q25, and only in-frame beta chains were retained. CDR3 protein sequences are deduplicated, and each keeps its most common genes and DNA. The sample table contains around 530,000 distinct CDR3 sequences; only one count was recorded for about 12% of them. The ten biggest clones cover roughly 10% of the sample. On this clonotype itself: Its specific antigen is unknown. No much larger clonotype is one base removed from it; base qualities were not supplied.

This TCR came from a middle-aged man who received an inactivated influenza vaccine. Donor details come from another sample of the same person, matched by shared clones. The rearranged segments are TRBV11-1 and TRBJ2-5; too little of a D gene remains to name it. The sample here was PBMCs from blood, taken on the day of vaccination. CDR3 sequence: CASSYHRQEAQYF. The sequenced DNA is TGTGCCAGCAGCTACCACCGCCAGGAAGCCCAGTACTTC.